This section outlines one TCR beta chain sequence together with its context. This sample is part of a study of blood T cell repertoires in COVID-19. Study in general: The origin of the acute and convalescent COVID-19 samples was the United States, Italy and Spain. The analysed material was cDNA or gDNA that came from T cells, B-cell-depleted T cells, or PBMCs.

Study processing details: Estimates of nucleated cell counts were drawn from the amplification of reference gene primers. TCRdb's table, derived via immunoSEQ multiplex PCR, lists solely in-frame clones and lacks some. From that table come the V and J calls and clone size; the DNA was used to work out D and trimming. The sample lists about 280,000 clones; approximately 83% were seen once. This receptor was identified in a woman in her 70s with acute or convalescent COVID-19. Input material: peripheral blood.

CDR3 DNA sequence: TGTGCCAGCACCGCCACCGGGACAGCCGGGGGCTACACCTTC. Its protein product is CASTATGTAGGYTF. J is TRBJ1-2 and V is TRBV2; 7 positions match TRBD1. This CDR3 contains 14 residues. V lost 7 bases and J lost 8; bases outside the gene matches: 13. Germline CDR1 reads SNHLY; CDR2 reads FYNNEI. Complete variable domain (other parts from reference TRBV2 and TRBJ1-2): EPEVTQTPSHQVTQMGQEVILRCVPISNHLYFYWYRQILGQKVEFLVSFYNNEISEKSEIFDDQFSVERPDGSNFTLKIRSTKLEDSAMYFCASTATGTAGGYTFGSGTRLTVV.